The 5 T cell receptor beta chains listed next were all sequenced from one sample in a study of blood T cell repertoires in COVID-19. TCRdb's copy holds only in-frame clones and misses some; the assay was immunoSEQ multiplex PCR. The top ten clones hold 0.75% to 1% of a sample with hundreds of thousands of clones, roughly 87% of them seen once. The source material was PBMCs or T cells enriched from blood (not recorded which). The receptors were sampled from a woman in her 30s who had recovered from COVID-19.

This clone was seen only a few times. V is TRBV28 and J is TRBJ1-2; the D gene is possibly TRBD1 (5 bases). V was cut by 6 bases and J by 3 bases, with 11 bases left in between. Germline values: CDR1 MDHEN, CDR2 SYDVKM. This CDR3 has 13 amino acids. For the CDR3, the DNA is TGTGCCAGCAGCCCGGGACTTGACTATGGCTACACCTTC. This sequence encodes CASSPGLDYGYTF.

The chain joins TRBV9 to TRBJ2-1, with D perhaps TRBD2 (6 bases). CDR1 and CDR2 from the germline V gene are SGDLS and YYNGEE. V lost 0 bases, J lost 3 bases, and 10 bases lay in between. This CDR3 is built from 15 residues. The CDR3 DNA sequence: TGTGCCAGCAGCGTAGACGGGAGTATCTACAATGAGCAGTTCTTC. The encoded protein is CASSVDGSIYNEQFF.

J is TRBJ2-5 and V is TRBV19; tentative D call: TRBD2 (5 bases). The CDR3 runs 13 residues. V lost 1 base and J lost 5, with 8 bases in between. Germline CDR1 LNHDA, CDR2 SQIVND (reference sequence). The CDR3 nucleotides read TGTGCCAGTAGTATAGTAAGGGAGGAGACCCAGTACTTC. Translated, it gives CASSIVREETQYF.

The chain recombines TRBV7-9 with TRBJ1-2, with unresolved D. Per germline, CDR1 SEHNR and CDR2 FQNEAQ (reference sequence). This CDR3 is built from 16 residues. V was trimmed by 3 bases and J by 7 bases, leaving 21 bases between them. The chain's CDR3 is CASSFPGGEETRGYTF. The DNA of the CDR3 is TGTGCCAGCAGCTTTCCGGGCGGGGAAGAAACGCGTGGCTACACCTTC. Looking up the rest from reference TRBV7-9 and TRBJ1-2 gives the full variable domain: DTGVSQNPRHKITKRGQNVTFRCDPISEHNRLYWYRQTLGQGPEFLTYFQNEAQLEKSRLLSDRFSAERPKGSFSTLEIQRTEQGDSAMYLCASSFPGGEETRGYTFGSGTRLTVV.

The CDR3 DNA sequence: TGTGCCAGCAGTTTAACCGCCCCTCTAGCGGGGGGTCAAGAGACCCAGTACTTC. It encodes CASSLTAPLAGGQETQYF. The rearrangement links TRBV28 to TRBJ2-5, with TRBD2 matching over 11 bases. This CDR3 has 18 residues. Trimming took 2 bases from V and 2 from J; bases not matched to a gene: 10. The V gene's germline CDR1 is MDHEN and CDR2 SYDVKM.